These 15 T cell receptor beta chains were sequenced from one sample in a study of blood T cell repertoires in COVID-19. This table comes from immunoSEQ multiplex PCR, and its TCRdb copy is limited to in-frame clones, with some not included. This sample carries fewer than 400,000 clones, about 85% of them seen once, and the ten largest clones take 3% to 4%. The specimen sequenced was peripheral blood. Receptors originate from a woman aged 18 to 35 with acute or convalescent COVID-19.

V is TRBV28 and J is TRBJ1-2; the D is unclear. The V and J ends lost 2 bases and 6 bases respectively, with 16 bases between them. The CDR3 is made up of 15 amino acids. Germline values: CDR1 MDHEN, CDR2 SYDVKM. CDR3 region: CASSLLLGGNNGYTF. The CDR3 bases are TGTGCCAGCAGTTTACTTTTAGGAGGGAACAATGGCTACACCTTC.

The genes are TRBV12-5 and TRBJ1-2; D gene uncertain. The CDR3 consists of 13 residues. V lost 3 bases, J lost 4 bases, and 9 bases lay in between. CDR1 and CDR2 (germline): LGHNT, FRNRAP. The CDR3 spells CASGFGEIYGYTF. The DNA of the CDR3 is TGTGCTAGTGGTTTCGGGGAAATCTATGGCTACACCTTC.

The chain couples TRBV3-1 (or the pseudogene TRBV3-2) to TRBJ2-3; 10 positions agree with TRBD2. The V gene end was trimmed by 4 bases and the J gene end by 6 bases; junction bases not matched to a gene: 7. Looked up from germline, CDR1 is LGHDT and CDR2 is YNNKEL (reference sequence). The CDR3 contains 15 residues. The CDR3 coding sequence is TGTGCCAGCAGCCCCCCAGCGGGGGGGCTTGATACGCAGTATTTT. Protein sequence: CASSPPAGGLDTQYF.

This clone was counted a single time. This chain connects TRBV2 to TRBJ1-5, with TRBD1 identical over 9 bases. Per germline, CDR1 SNHLY and CDR2 FYNNEI. V was clipped by 6 bases and J by 2 bases; unmatched bases: 5. The CDR3 spans 15 residues. The CDR3 sequence is CASSADRGGNQPQHF. The CDR3 DNA reads as TGTGCCAGCAGCGCCGACAGGGGGGGCAATCAGCCCCAGCATTTT.

The rearrangement links TRBV19 to TRBJ2-1, with a weak D call TRBD1 (5 bases). The CDR3 extends over 13 amino acids. Germline V CDR1 and CDR2: LNHDA, SQIVND (reference sequence). Between the trimmed V and J ends, which lost 4 bases and 8 bases, there was a span of 12 bases. In DNA form, the CDR3 reads TGTGCCAGTAGTACTTATCAGGGTTATGAGCAGTTCTTC. Translation: CASSTYQGYEQFF.

V and J are TRBV15 and TRBJ1-5; D may be TRBD1 (5 bases). Germline CDR1 reads LNHNV; CDR2 reads YYDKDF (reference sequence). The V end lost 6 bases, the J end lost 2 bases, and 11 bases lay between the germline ends. The length of the CDR3 is 14 residues. The CDR3 bases are TGTGCCACCAGACAGGATGAGGGCAATCAGCCCCAGCATTTT. Translating gives CATRQDEGNQPQHF.

This clone was counted once. The gene calls are TRBV18 and TRBJ2-5, with D possibly being TRBD1 (6 bases). Germline V lookup: CDR1 KGHSH, CDR2 LQKENI. Trimming removed 5 bases from V and 2 bases from J, with 9 bases in between. CDR3 length: 13 amino acids. The CDR3 DNA is TGTGCCAGCTCATCGGACAGACAAGAGACCCAGTACTTC. This gives the protein CASSSDRQETQYF.

This clone was recorded only once. The rearrangement joins TRBV6-5 to TRBJ1-5, with 7 bases that match TRBD1. Germline CDR1 is MNHEY and CDR2 is SVGAGI. Unmatched junction bases numbered 8, after V lost 6 bases and J lost 3 bases. This CDR3 has 15 amino acids. The CDR3 loop reads CASRRGDRVNQPQHF. The CDR3 DNA follows: TGTGCCAGCAGACGAGGCGACAGGGTCAATCAGCCCCAGCATTTT.

The rearrangement links TRBV5-1 to TRBJ2-7, with a weak D call TRBD2 (5 bases). Germline V gene lookup returns CDR1 SGHRS and CDR2 YFSETQ. This CDR3 comprises 16 residues. With 0 bases removed from V and 3 bases from J, the gap between germline ends came to 16 bases. The DNA of the CDR3 is TGCGCCAGCAGCTTGGATGCGGGTGAGCCCTACTACGAGCAGTACTTC. Translation gives CASSLDAGEPYYEQYF.

V usage is TRBV6-1 and J usage is TRBJ1-3, with 7 bases aligning to TRBD1. J was trimmed by 6 bases and V by 4 bases; bases with no gene match: 6. Germline CDR1 is MNHNS and CDR2 is SASEGT. The CDR3 totals 14 residues. CDR3 DNA: TGTGCCAGCAGTGTAGCAGGGGGTGAAAACACCATATATTTT. This gives the protein CASSVAGGENTIYF.

The rearrangement uses TRBV5-1 and TRBJ2-3; 8 bases match TRBD2. The ends lost 0 bases at V and 5 bases at J; junction bases unmatched: 5. Germline CDR1 SGHRS, CDR2 YFSETQ. The CDR3 is 15 amino acids. The CDR3 sequence: CASSLAGLVLDTQYF. The CDR3 DNA reads as TGCGCCAGCAGCTTGGCGGGACTAGTATTAGATACGCAGTATTTT.

The table lists this clone with many counts. The chain joins TRBV28 to TRBJ1-5; the D is unclear. Trimming cost V 2 bases and J 4 bases, with 3 bases left between them. This CDR3 region has 12 residues. Germline V lookup: CDR1 MDHEN, CDR2 SYDVKM. The CDR3 loop is CASSLLNQPQHF. CDR3 DNA sequence: TGTGCCAGCAGTTTACTTAATCAGCCCCAGCATTTT.

The J gene is TRBJ2-1, the V gene TRBV5-1; the match to TRBD2 covers 12 bases. The germline V gene encodes CDR1 SGHRS and CDR2 YFSETQ. CDR3 length equals 15 residues. Trimming at V came to 4 bases and at J to 8 bases, leaving 7 bases not matched to a gene. As DNA, the CDR3 is TGCGCCAGCAGCGGCGGACTAGCGGGATTGTATGAGCAGTTCTTC. It specifies CASSGGLAGLYEQFF.

The chain combines TRBV6-5 with TRBJ2-1, with D perhaps TRBD1 (6 bases). Looked up from germline, CDR1 is MNHEY and CDR2 is SVGAGI. V was shortened by 6 bases and J by 7 bases, with 10 bases between the two germline ends. The CDR3 runs to 12 residues. The CDR3 nucleotides are TGTGCCAGCAGGAACAGGGTGAATGAGCAGTTCTTC. It translates to CASRNRVNEQFF.

CDR3 amino acids: CASSQQGGEKLFF. Written as DNA, the CDR3 is TGTGCCAGCAGCCAACAGGGCGGTGAAAAACTGTTTTTT. The rearrangement links TRBV14 to TRBJ1-4, with D possibly TRBD1 on 5 matching bases. The CDR3 runs 13 residues. Trimming pared 2 bases from V and 7 bases from J, leaving 8 bases between. The germline CDR1 and CDR2 sequences are SGHDN and FVKESK.